The 13 T cell receptor beta chains below come from one sample, sequenced in a study of PD-1 blockade in classical Hodgkin lymphoma. As to time point: cycle 4 day 1 (C4D1), after five to seven weeks of nivolumab. Patients all relapsed after autologous stem cell transplantation, and there was variation in brentuximab vedotin exposure. Here immunoSEQ multiplex PCR was the method, and the copy in TCRdb shows in-frame clones only, minus some. The data contain 20,000 to 25,000 clones, around 79% of them seen just once; the ten biggest clones take up 19%. Source: peripheral blood mononuclear cells (PBMCs), taken before the fourth cycle of nivolumab. Every receptor here comes from a human donor with classical Hodgkin lymphoma.

V is TRBV29-1 and J is TRBJ1-2; the D gene is possibly TRBD1 (5 bases). The germline CDR1 and CDR2 sequences are SQVTM and ANQGSEA. V was pared by 7 bases and J by 4 bases, with 19 bases between. The CDR3 contains 14 residues. The CDR3: CSAGSGDGSYGYTF. CDR3 sequence (DNA): TGCAGCGCCGGGTCCGGGGACGGTTCCTATGGCTACACCTTC.

The chain couples TRBV5-1 to TRBJ2-3; 8 bases match TRBD2. V was clipped by 2 bases and J by 7 bases; unmatched bases: 9. CDR1 and CDR2 (germline): SGHRS, YFSETQ. The CDR3 runs to 15 residues. For the CDR3, the DNA is TGCGCCAGCAGCTTAGGTAGCGGGACCACTTATACGCAGTATTTT. Its translation: CASSLGSGTTYTQYF.

The sample holds a few counts of this clone. The chain uses TRBV6-5 and TRBJ1-1; D not resolved. The V gene's germline CDR1 is MNHEY and CDR2 SVGAGI. Trimming took 11 bases from V and 1 from J, leaving 8 bases between them. The CDR3 runs 11 residues. Written as DNA, the CDR3 is TGTGCCGGACGCACGAACACTGAAGCTTTCTTT. This codes for CAGRTNTEAFF.

This clone came up once. This rearrangement joins TRBV19 to TRBJ1-4, with 7 bases fitting TRBD1. Looked up from germline, CDR1 is LNHDA and CDR2 is SQIVND (reference sequence). CDR3 length equals 17 residues. Trimming took 4 bases from V and 8 from J; bases not matched to a gene: 16. The CDR3 reads CASSTTWGTAEGEKLFF. The CDR3 DNA is TGTGCCAGTAGTACGACATGGGGGACAGCTGAGGGAGAAAAACTGTTTTTT.

This rearrangement joins TRBV4-1 to TRBJ1-2; D might be TRBD1 (5 bases). Germline CDR1 and CDR2: MGHRA and YSYEKL. The CDR3 extends over 16 amino acids. V lost 0 bases to trimming and J lost 0 bases, with 11 bases between them. CDR3 loop: CASSQDPRQPNYGYTF. Written as DNA, the CDR3 is TGCGCCAGCAGCCAAGATCCTCGACAGCCTAACTATGGCTACACCTTC.

The CDR3 spells CASSLNYETQYF. The CDR3 DNA is TGCGCCAGCAGCTTGAATTATGAGACCCAGTACTTC. The V gene is TRBV5-1, the J gene TRBJ2-5, with D hard to call. Germline-derived CDR1 and CDR2 are SGHRS and YFSETQ. The CDR3 runs 12 residues. V was shortened by 1 base and J by 5 bases, with 6 bases between the two germline ends.

V is TRBV6-5 and J is TRBJ1-3, with D possibly matching TRBD1 (6 bases). V was clipped by 0 bases and J by 8 bases, with 17 bases between them. Germline V lookup: CDR1 MNHEY, CDR2 SVGAGI. This CDR3 contains 16 residues. CDR3 nucleotides: TGTGCCAGCAGTTACTCGAGCAGGGGCGAGGTAGACACCATATATTTT. Translated: CASSYSSRGEVDTIYF.

The chain has TRBV2 and TRBJ1-2; no definite D call. The CDR3 covers 14 residues. Germline CDR1 and CDR2: SNHLY and FYNNEI. V was cut by 0 bases and J by 0 bases, with 5 bases left in between. The CDR3 nucleotides are TGTGCCAGCAGTGAAGCCCCTTCTAACTATGGCTACACCTTC. Translating gives CASSEAPSNYGYTF.

The chain joins TRBV2 to TRBJ1-5; D not resolved. This CDR3 is built from 15 residues. Trimming shortened V by 0 bases and J by 1 base, and 7 bases separated the two germline ends. Germline CDR1 is SNHLY and CDR2 is FYNNEI. This CDR3 is CASSEAGWSNQPQHF. CDR3 sequence (DNA): TGTGCCAGCAGTGAAGCGGGGTGGAGCAATCAGCCCCAGCATTTT.

The chain couples TRBV7-9 to TRBJ1-5; D is unclear. Trimming stripped 2 bases from V and 2 bases from J, with 7 bases between. CDR1 is SEHNR, CDR2 FQNEAQ, per germline (reference sequence). This CDR3 region has 14 residues. The CDR3, as DNA: TGTGCCAGCAGCTTATATGGCGGCAATCAGCCCCAGCATTTT. Translation gives CASSLYGGNQPQHF.

A single count supports this clone. The chain is built from TRBV11-1 and TRBJ1-2; 10 nucleotides align to TRBD1. The CDR3 length is 14 residues. The ends lost 6 bases at V and 6 bases at J; junction bases unmatched: 7. Germline V lookup: CDR1 SGHAT, CDR2 FQDESV (reference sequence). In DNA, the CDR3 is TGTGCCAGCAGTCATGGACAGGGGGTAGATGGCTACACCTTC. This translates into CASSHGQGVDGYTF.

This chain connects TRBV27 to TRBJ2-7, with D possibly being TRBD2 (5 bases). Germline V gene sequence: CDR1 MNHEY, CDR2 SMNVEV (reference sequence). V lost 6 bases, J lost 3 bases, and 9 bases lay in between. The length of the CDR3 is 12 residues. CDR3 in amino acids: CASRGAGYEQYF. The CDR3 bases are TGTGCCAGCAGGGGCGCGGGCTACGAGCAGTACTTC.

The J gene is TRBJ2-2, the V gene TRBV6-1; 7 nucleotides align to TRBD1. The CDR3 is made up of 15 amino acids. Germline loops: CDR1 MNHNS, CDR2 SASEGT. J gave up 3 bases and V 3 bases, and 4 bases lay outside the gene matches. This chain's CDR3 is CASSDNRGYTGELFF. CDR3 nucleotides: TGTGCCAGCAGTGACAACAGGGGATACACCGGGGAGCTGTTTTTT.